This passage covers 3 T cell receptor beta chains from one sample sequenced in a study of blood T cell repertoires in COVID-19. TCRdb's copy holds only in-frame clones and misses some; the assay was immunoSEQ multiplex PCR. The table has some 190,000 clones, 70% to 90% seen once. The sequencing input was peripheral blood. Receptors originate from a woman between 40 and 50 years old who had recovered from COVID-19.

The gene calls are TRBV9 and TRBJ1-1; 7 nucleotides line up with TRBD1. V lost 3 bases, J lost 2 bases, and 13 bases stayed unmatched. Germline CDR1 SGDLS, CDR2 YYNGEE. This CDR3 comprises 17 residues. CDR3 sequence (DNA): TGTGCCAGCAGCGCCCACCCTGACAGGGTGACAAACACTGAAGCTTTCTTT. Its translation is CASSAHPDRVTNTEAFF. The full variable domain, in which reference TRBV9 and TRBJ1-1 provide the parts outside the CDR3, is DSGVTQTPKHLITATGQRVTLRCSPRSGDLSVYWYQQSLDQGLQFLIQYYNGEERAKGNILERFSAQQFPDLHSELNLSSLELGDSALYFCASSAHPDRVTNTEAFFGQGTRLTVV.

V usage is TRBV28 and J usage is TRBJ2-1; possibly TRBD1 for D (5 bases). There are 17 residues in the CDR3. Germline V gene sequence: CDR1 MDHEN, CDR2 SYDVKM. V lost 3 bases and J 0 bases, leaving 15 bases between the germline ends. CDR3 in DNA: TGTGCCAGCAGTTTTGGGAAGACAGCTAGCTCCTACAATGAGCAGTTCTTC. It translates to CASSFGKTASSYNEQFF.

The chain combines TRBV6-2 or TRBV6-3 with TRBJ1-5; no clear D gene. Germline lookup yields CDR1 MNHEY and CDR2 SVGEGT. The CDR3 totals 13 residues. Trimming pared 5 bases from V and 4 bases from J, leaving 9 bases between. DNA for the CDR3: TGTGCCAGCAGTACCGGGATAAATCAGCCCCAGCATTTT. Protein: CASSTGINQPQHF.